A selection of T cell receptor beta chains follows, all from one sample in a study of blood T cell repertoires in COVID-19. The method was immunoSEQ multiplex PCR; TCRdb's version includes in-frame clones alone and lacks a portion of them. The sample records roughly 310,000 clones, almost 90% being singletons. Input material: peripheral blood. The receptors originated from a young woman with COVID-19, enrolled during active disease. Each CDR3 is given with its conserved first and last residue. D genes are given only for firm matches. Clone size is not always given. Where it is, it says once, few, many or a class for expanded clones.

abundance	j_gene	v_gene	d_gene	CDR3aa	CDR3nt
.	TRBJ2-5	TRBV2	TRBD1	CASSGSSGQGVETQYF	TGTGCCAGCAGTGGGTCTTCGGGACAGGGGGTAGAGACCCAGTACTTC
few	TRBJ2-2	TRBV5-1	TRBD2	CASRSTSGSTGELFF	TGCGCCAGCAGATCGACTAGCGGGAGTACCGGGGAGCTGTTTTTT
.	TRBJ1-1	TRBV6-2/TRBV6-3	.	CASSPRRNEAFF	TGTGCCAGCAGCCCCAGGAGGAATGAAGCTTTCTTT
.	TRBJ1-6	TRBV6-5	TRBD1	CASRDRGESSPLHF	TGTGCCAGCAGAGACAGGGGAGAAAGTTCACCCCTCCACTTT
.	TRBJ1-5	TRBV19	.	CASSIRSAGGGNQPQHF	TGTGCCAGTAGTATAAGGTCAGCGGGGGGCGGTAATCAGCCCCAGCATTTT
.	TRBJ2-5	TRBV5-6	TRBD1	CASSWDSQETQYF	TGTGCCAGCAGCTGGGACAGTCAAGAGACCCAGTACTTC
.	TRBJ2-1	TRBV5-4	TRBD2	CASSLSGLAGEDEQFF	TGTGCCAGCAGCTTGAGTGGGCTAGCGGGAGAAGATGAGCAGTTCTTC
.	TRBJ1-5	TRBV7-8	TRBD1	CASSPFRDSYQPQHF	TGTGCCAGCAGCCCCTTCCGGGACAGTTATCAGCCCCAGCATTTT
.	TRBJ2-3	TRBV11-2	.	CASSPTRGVDTQYF	TGTGCCAGCAGCCCAACCAGGGGGGTAGATACGCAGTATTTT
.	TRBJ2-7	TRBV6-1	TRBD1	CASSDLGQGRAYEQYF	TGTGCCAGCAGTGATTTGGGACAGGGGCGAGCCTACGAGCAGTACTTC
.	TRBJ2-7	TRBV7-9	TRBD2	CASSDLAGASSYEQYF	TGTGCCAGCAGCGACCTAGCGGGAGCCAGCTCCTACGAGCAGTACTTC
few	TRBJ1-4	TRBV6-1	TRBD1	CASSEAGGGGYEKLFF	TGTGCCAGCAGTGAAGCCGGAGGAGGGGGCTATGAAAAACTGTTTTTT
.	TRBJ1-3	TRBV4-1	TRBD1	CASSQEGGETGGVNTIYF	TGCGCCAGCAGCCAAGAAGGCGGCGAGACAGGGGGCGTAAACACCATATATTTT
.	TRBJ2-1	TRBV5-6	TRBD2	CASSFLKTSGTYNEQFF	TGTGCCAGCAGCTTTCTCAAGACTAGCGGGACCTACAATGAGCAGTTCTTC
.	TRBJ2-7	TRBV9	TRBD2	CASSPLRTSGEVQYF	TGTGCCAGCAGCCCCCTCCGGACTAGCGGGGAAGTACAGTACTTC
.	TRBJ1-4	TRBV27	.	CASSQDGTGTNEKLFF	TGTGCCAGCAGTCAAGACGGGACTGGAACTAATGAAAAACTGTTTTTT
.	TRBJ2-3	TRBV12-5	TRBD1	CASGLTGAGTDTQYF	TGTGCTAGTGGCTTGACAGGGGCGGGCACAGATACGCAGTATTTT
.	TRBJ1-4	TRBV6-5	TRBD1	CASSYGQGAANEKLFF	TGTGCCAGCAGTTACGGACAGGGGGCAGCTAATGAAAAACTGTTTTTT
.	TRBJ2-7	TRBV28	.	CASSRDTMEQYF	TGTGCCAGCAGTCGGGACACTATGGAGCAGTACTTC
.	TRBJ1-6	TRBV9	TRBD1	CASSETGNSPLHF	TGTGCCAGCAGCGAGACAGGGAATTCACCCCTCCACTTT